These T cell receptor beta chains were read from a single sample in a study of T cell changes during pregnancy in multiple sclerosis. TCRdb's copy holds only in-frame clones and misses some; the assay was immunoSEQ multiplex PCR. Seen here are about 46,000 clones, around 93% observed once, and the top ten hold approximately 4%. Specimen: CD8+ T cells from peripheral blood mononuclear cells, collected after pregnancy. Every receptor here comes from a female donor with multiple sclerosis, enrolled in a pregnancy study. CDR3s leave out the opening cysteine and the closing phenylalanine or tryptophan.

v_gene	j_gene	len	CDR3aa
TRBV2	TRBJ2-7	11	ASSDTESYEQY
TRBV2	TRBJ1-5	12	ASSSGQSGQPQH
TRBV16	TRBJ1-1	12	ASSRTGEETEAF
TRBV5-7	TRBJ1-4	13	ASSLKGQPNEKLF
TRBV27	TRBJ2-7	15	ASSDKARTSGSYEQY
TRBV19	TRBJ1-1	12	ASSSGSGNTEAF
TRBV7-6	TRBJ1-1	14	ASSLTETGENTEAF
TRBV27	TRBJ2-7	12	ASSFAGLDYEQY
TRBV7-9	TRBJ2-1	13	ASSSGQGSNNEQF
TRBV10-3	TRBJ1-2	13	AISFQRDRESGYT
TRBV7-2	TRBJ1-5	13	ASSLYRGRNQPQH
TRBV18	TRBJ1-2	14	ASFLPGTEEDYGYT
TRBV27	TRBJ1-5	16	ASSLSSFRQGSNQPQH
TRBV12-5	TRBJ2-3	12	ASGPTASTDTQY
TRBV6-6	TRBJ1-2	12	ASSAWDKYYGYT
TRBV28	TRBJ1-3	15	ASSLFAGSGSGNTIY
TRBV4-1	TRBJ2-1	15	ASSPSPQGQGNDEQF
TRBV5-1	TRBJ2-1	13	ASSSGLAGVDEQF
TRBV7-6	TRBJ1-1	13	ASRYIQGRDTEAF
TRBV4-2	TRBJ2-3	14	ASGAAGGPLPDTQY
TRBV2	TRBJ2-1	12	ASSDRSSYNEQF
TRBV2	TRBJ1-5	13	ASSQDAGDHKPQH
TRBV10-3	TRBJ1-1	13	AISEPGQPEFEAF
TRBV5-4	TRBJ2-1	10	ASSLAGSEQF
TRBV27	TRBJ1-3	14	ASSLFKKPSGNTIY
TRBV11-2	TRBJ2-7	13	ASTPYGQGPYEQY
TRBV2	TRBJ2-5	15	ASSEPASRGSQETQY
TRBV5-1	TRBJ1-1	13	ASSLIGTGETEAF
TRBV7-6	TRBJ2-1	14	ASSLAGGPLYNEQF
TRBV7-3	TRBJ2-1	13	ASSPGTLNYNEQF
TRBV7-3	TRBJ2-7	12	ASSPTGGTSSKY
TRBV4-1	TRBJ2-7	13	ASSQESSLSYEQY
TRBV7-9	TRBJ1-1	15	ASSQEQGVELFTEAF
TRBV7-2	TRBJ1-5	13	ASSLGRVGNQPQH
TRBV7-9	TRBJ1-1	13	ASSGSDRVRTEAF
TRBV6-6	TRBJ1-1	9	ASRLTGEAF
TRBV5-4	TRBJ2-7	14	ASSLRDRYISYEQY
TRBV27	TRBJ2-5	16	ASKVSASGTGWQETQY
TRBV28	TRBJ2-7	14	ASSITGTGVTHEQY
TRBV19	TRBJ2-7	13	ASSIGLAGHYEQY
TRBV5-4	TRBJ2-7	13	ASSYPGGPSYEQY
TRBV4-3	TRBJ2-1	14	ASSHALGGSYNEQF
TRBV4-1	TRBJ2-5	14	ASSQDSEAYQETQY
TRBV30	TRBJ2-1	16	AWSVRWVRDGAYNEQF
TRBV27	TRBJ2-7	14	ASSLGSYRFSYEQY
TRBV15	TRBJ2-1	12	ATSREETSDEQF
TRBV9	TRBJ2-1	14	ASSLTGQETYNEQF
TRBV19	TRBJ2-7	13	ASSLGTGFSYEQY
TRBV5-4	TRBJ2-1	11	ASRSDSYNEQF
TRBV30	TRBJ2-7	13	AWRGGTGSADEQY
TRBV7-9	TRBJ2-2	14	ASSLVLAMNTGELF
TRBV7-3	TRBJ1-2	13	ASSFTGGQGHGYT